These 16 T cell receptor beta chains originate from one sample sequenced in a study of T cells after yellow fever vaccination. TCRdb itself ran the 5' RACE reads through MiXCR, one entry per CDR3 protein. The sample carries about 330,000 distinct CDR3 sequences, 6.8% recorded once. The sample in question was PBMCs, obtained about 41 days after the first yellow fever vaccination. The receptors here all came from a man between 18 and 35 years old who received the YFV17D yellow fever vaccine.

This clonotype occurred a few times. The chain is built from TRBV30 and TRBJ2-7; D is possibly TRBD2 (5 bases). Trimming took 0 bases from V and 6 from J, leaving 9 bases between them. CDR3 length equals 12 residues. The germline V gene encodes CDR1 GTSNPN and CDR2 SVGIG (reference sequence). The CDR3 DNA follows: TGTGCCTGGAGTGTACTAGGCCGCGAGCAGTACTTC. Residues: CAWSVLGREQYF.

There are a few counts of this clonotype. This rearrangement joins TRBV7-2 to TRBJ1-5; 7 bases are a match to TRBD1. J gave up 6 bases and V 5 bases, and 4 bases lay outside the gene matches. The CDR3 length is 13 residues. Germline V lookup: CDR1 SGHTA, CDR2 FQGNSA. The CDR3 is CASSTRQGQPQHF. CDR3 nucleotides: TGTGCCAGCAGCACTAGACAGGGTCAGCCCCAGCATTTT.

The chain carries TRBV5-5 and TRBJ1-6; no reliable D call. The V gene's germline CDR1 is SGHKS and CDR2 YYEKEE (reference sequence). Between the trimmed V and J ends, which lost 4 bases and 8 bases, there was a span of 13 bases. CDR3 length: 14 amino acids. The CDR3: CASSTSIRDSPLHF. The CDR3, as DNA: TGTGCCAGCAGCACCTCGATTCGGGATTCACCCCTCCACTTT.

This clonotype was seen only a few times. The chain links TRBV7-8 to TRBJ1-6; TRBD1 matches at 9 bases. V lost 0 bases to trimming and J lost 10 bases; unmatched junction nucleotides: 7. The CDR3 totals 16 residues. Germline assignment: CDR1 SGHVS and CDR2 FQNEAQ. The CDR3 region is CASSLAGGQGWSPLHF. CDR3 nucleotide sequence: TGTGCCAGCAGCTTAGCGGGGGGACAGGGCTGGTCACCCCTCCACTTT.

This clonotype showed up just a few times. This chain links TRBV4-2 with TRBJ2-6, with 8 bases lining up with TRBD1. In germline, CDR1 is LGHNA, CDR2 YNFKEQ. This CDR3 spans 16 amino acids. V shed 2 bases, J shed 2 bases, and the junction held 2 bases outside the gene matches. CDR3 DNA: TGTGCCAGCAGCCAACCGACAGGGGCTGGGGCCAACGTCCTGACTTTC. Translated: CASSQPTGAGANVLTF.

The CDR3 bases are TGTGCCAGCAGCTACAGGGGGCTTTACTATGGCTACACCTTC. The encoded protein is CASSYRGLYYGYTF. The chain is built from TRBV12-3 or TRBV12-4 and TRBJ1-2, with TRBD1 identical over 9 bases. This CDR3 is 14 amino acids long. V lost 6 bases to trimming and J lost 3 bases; unmatched junction nucleotides: 5.

This clonotype showed up many times. The J gene is TRBJ2-2, the V gene TRBV6-1; 9 bases match TRBD2. The ends lost 9 bases at V and 5 bases at J; junction bases unmatched: 16. The CDR3 sequence is 17 residues long. Looked up from germline, CDR1 is MNHNS and CDR2 is SASEGT. CDR3 amino acids: CASAGTIAGVWTGELFF. The CDR3 DNA follows: TGTGCCAGTGCGGGGACGATAGCGGGGGTGTGGACCGGGGAGCTGTTTTTT.

The rearrangement links TRBV28 to TRBJ2-5, with 11 bases that match TRBD2. V lost 6 bases, J lost 0 bases, and 3 bases stayed unmatched. The germline V gene has CDR1 MDHEN and CDR2 SYDVKM. The length of the CDR3 is 15 residues. CDR3 protein: CASRPTSGDQETQYF. DNA for the CDR3: TGTGCCAGCAGACCGACTAGCGGGGACCAAGAGACCCAGTACTTC.

This clonotype was observed a few times. This rearrangement joins TRBV6-1 to TRBJ2-5, with TRBD2 identical over 10 bases. CDR3 length: 15 residues. V was pared by 6 bases and J by 5 bases, with 9 bases of the junction left unmatched. CDR1 and CDR2 from the germline V gene are MNHNS and SASEGT. This CDR3 is CASRPRLAGEETQYF. DNA for the CDR3: TGTGCCAGCAGGCCGAGGCTAGCGGGGGAGGAGACCCAGTACTTC.

This chain joins TRBV4-1 and TRBJ2-1; TRBD2 matches 8 bases. CDR3 length: 18 amino acids. The ends lost 1 base at V and 7 bases at J; junction bases unmatched: 15. Germline CDR1 is MGHRA and CDR2 is YSYEKL. The CDR3 reads CASSQVDGAGAGWNEQFF. The CDR3 DNA sequence: TGCGCCAGCAGCCAAGTCGATGGAGCGGGGGCCGGGTGGAATGAGCAGTTCTTC.

This chain links TRBV2 with TRBJ2-4, with no clear D. This CDR3 has 15 amino acids. V was cut by 0 bases and J by 3 bases, with 9 bases left in between. The germline gives CDR1 SNHLY, CDR2 FYNNEI. The CDR3 loop is CASSEAYTLKNIQYF. In nucleotides, the CDR3 is TGTGCCAGCAGTGAAGCGTATACACTCAAAAACATTCAGTACTTC.

The genes are TRBV7-9 and TRBJ2-3; 9 bases match TRBD1. CDR1 and CDR2 (germline): SEHNR, FQNEAQ (reference sequence). The CDR3 runs 16 residues. Trimming cost V 0 bases and J 1 base; bases outside gene matches: 2. The CDR3 DNA reads TGTGCCAGCAGCTTAGCATGGACAGGGGGCACAGATACGCAGTATTTT. It codes for CASSLAWTGGTDTQYF.

The gene calls are TRBV5-8 and TRBJ2-7; no firm D call. This CDR3 has 12 residues. Trimming shortened V by 2 bases and J by 3 bases, and 6 bases separated the two germline ends. Per the germline V gene, CDR1 is SGHTS and CDR2 is YDEGEE. The DNA of the CDR3 is TGTGCCAGCAGCTTACGACACTACGAGCAGTACGTC. This codes for CASSLRHYEQYV.

The chain employs TRBV11-2 and TRBJ2-5; 7 bases agree with TRBD2. This CDR3 region has 19 residues. The ends lost 5 bases at V and 4 bases at J; junction bases unmatched: 22. Germline V gene sequence: CDR1 SGHAT, CDR2 FQNNGV. This CDR3 is CASSATGGGIGDPRETQYF. CDR3 DNA sequence: TGTGCCAGCAGCGCCACGGGCGGGGGAATCGGGGATCCTAGAGAGACCCAGTACTTC.

V and J are TRBV12-2 and TRBJ2-6. TRBV12-2 is termed a pseudogene. The CDR3 extends over 19 amino acids. The CDR3 DNA reads TGTGCAAGTCGCCATCAACCTACCTTTTTTCGGCCTGGGGCCAACGTCCTGACTTTC. Residues: CASRHQPTFFRPGANVLTF.

There are a few counts of this clonotype. This chain connects TRBV24-1 to TRBJ2-3; weak D call: TRBD1 (5 bases). Germline CDR1 and CDR2: KGHDR and SFDVKD. The CDR3 contains 17 residues. V lost 2 bases to trimming and J lost 5 bases, with 19 bases between them. This CDR3 reads CATSDWSTKGFRDTQYF. DNA for the CDR3: TGTGCCACCAGTGATTGGAGCACCAAGGGGTTTAGAGATACGCAGTATTTT.